What follows are 9 T cell receptor beta chains derived from one specimen sequenced in a study of metastatic and nonmetastatic thyroid tumors. Using MiXCR, TCRdb re-called clones from the PCR reads. The repertoire consists of under 55,000 clones, with approximately 17% occurring once and the leading ten covering approximately 3%. All patients reached thyroid surgery having received no treatment beforehand. Sequenced sample: blood. The source is a female donor with papillary thyroid cancer or a benign thyroid nodule (not recorded which). Some clones in this sample may be carry-over from other donors' samples.

This clone came up many times. V gene TRBV28 combines with J gene TRBJ2-3; no firm D call. The germline V gene encodes CDR1 MDHEN and CDR2 SYDVKM. The CDR3 totals 12 residues. The V end lost 7 bases, the J end lost 3 bases, and 8 bases lay between the germline ends. The CDR3 DNA reads TGTGCCAGCAACCGATATACAGATACGCAGTATTTT. Residues: CASNRYTDTQYF.

This clone has a count of ten or more. The chain joins TRBV9 to TRBJ2-7; D is perhaps TRBD1 (6 bases). This CDR3 is built from 14 residues. The V end was cut by 0 bases, the J end by 1 base, with 8 bases between. Germline V gene lookup returns CDR1 SGDLS and CDR2 YYNGEE. The CDR3 is CASSVEGDSYEQYF. CDR3 coding DNA: TGTGCCAGCAGCGTAGAGGGGGATTCCTACGAGCAGTACTTC.

This clone was picked up many times. This sequence joins TRBV19 and TRBJ1-2; possibly TRBD1 for D (5 bases). This CDR3 region has 13 residues. The germline V gene encodes CDR1 LNHDA and CDR2 SQIVND (reference sequence). V was trimmed by 7 bases and J by 4 bases, leaving 13 bases between them. The CDR3 region is CASTPEGVYGYTF. In DNA form, the CDR3 reads TGTGCCAGTACTCCTGAAGGGGTCTATGGCTACACCTTC.

The rearrangement joins TRBV27 to TRBJ1-2, with D perhaps matching TRBD1 (6 bases). V was trimmed by 5 bases and J by 3 bases, leaving 10 bases between them. The CDR3 loop spans 13 amino acids. Germline CDR1 reads MNHEY; CDR2 reads SMNVEV (reference sequence). Here the CDR3 DNA reads TGTGCCAGCAGTCCTACAGGGTACTATGGCTACACCTTC. As protein: CASSPTGYYGYTF.

This clone was recorded at least ten times. The gene calls are TRBV13 and TRBJ2-1; the D gene is possibly TRBD2 (5 bases). There are 16 residues in the CDR3. Trimming stripped 0 bases from V and 7 bases from J, with 16 bases between. Germline assignment: CDR1 PRHDT and CDR2 FYEKMQ (reference sequence). CDR3 protein: CASSLGRGLAGNEQFF. The CDR3, as DNA: TGTGCCAGCAGCTTAGGCCGAGGTCTAGCTGGGAATGAGCAGTTCTTC.

In its sample, this clone was seen many times. The chain links TRBV7-8 to TRBJ1-5; tentatively, D is TRBD1 (6 bases). This CDR3 comprises 15 residues. Trimming cost V 5 bases and J 3 bases, with 14 bases left between them. Germline CDR1 is SGHVS and CDR2 is FQNEAQ. CDR3 residues: CASSAPTGYNQPQHF. CDR3 nucleotides: TGTGCCAGCAGCGCCCCCACAGGGTACAATCAGCCCCAGCATTTT.

This clone has at least ten counts. V gene TRBV7-9 combines with J gene TRBJ1-3; 7 bases align to TRBD1. The ends lost 5 bases at V and 2 bases at J; junction bases unmatched: 3. Germline CDR1 reads SEHNR; CDR2 reads FQNEAQ (reference sequence). The CDR3 loop spans 14 amino acids. The CDR3 coding sequence is TGTGCCAGCAGCCCAGGGACAGCTGGAAACACCATATATTTT. It yields the protein CASSPGTAGNTIYF.

This clone was counted ten times or more. This chain uses TRBV5-8 with TRBJ2-7, with D perhaps TRBD1 (6 bases). CDR1 is SGHTS and CDR2 is YDEGEE in the germline V gene. The V end was cut by 1 base, the J end by 2 bases, with 13 bases between. The CDR3 is 15 amino acids. CDR3 loop: CASSLRPDRTYEQYF. The CDR3 DNA reads as TGTGCCAGCAGCTTGAGGCCGGACAGAACCTACGAGCAGTACTTC.

This clone was counted a few times. At one end, the junction sequence differs from germline, possibly due to a read error. V and J are TRBV12-3 or TRBV12-4 and TRBJ2-7; 7 nucleotides match TRBD2. CDR3 length: 14 amino acids. As DNA, the CDR3 is TGTGCCAGCATTTTAACCGGGACTATGATTCCGTGGTACTTC. As protein: CASILTGTMIPWYF.